The next 8 T cell receptor beta chains were all read from a single sample in a study of T-cell memory formation after mild COVID-19. MiXCR was run by TCRdb on the 5' RACE reads, yielding one entry per CDR3 protein. The sample yields 200,000 to 250,000 distinct CDR3 sequences, roughly 10% seen once. The specimen sequenced was PBMCs or a T cell subset sorted from them (not recorded which). These TCRs come from a man aged 18 to 30 who had mild COVID-19 (a few samples of this study predate the infection). Cell type and time point are not known.

This clonotype has more than one count but fewer than ten. V usage is TRBV9 and J usage is TRBJ2-7; D uncertain. Per germline, CDR1 SGDLS and CDR2 YYNGEE. There are 13 residues in the CDR3. Trimming cost V 0 bases and J 4 bases, with 8 bases left between them. The CDR3 sequence: CASSVAAGYEQYF. The CDR3 DNA follows: TGTGCCAGCAGCGTAGCGGCTGGGTACGAGCAGTACTTC.

The chain uses TRBV6-2 or TRBV6-3 and TRBJ1-2; D uncertain. The V and J ends lost 3 bases and 3 bases respectively, with 8 bases between them. The length of the CDR3 is 13 residues. Germline V lookup: CDR1 MNHEY, CDR2 SVGEGT. CDR3 bases: TGTGCCAGCAGTTATAGGCCGGACTATGGCTACACCTTC. Translated, it gives CASSYRPDYGYTF.

This clonotype was seen more than once but under ten times. A read error is possible here, since a much larger clone lies one base away. The chain carries TRBV7-2 and TRBJ2-5; D tentatively fits TRBD1 or TRBD2 (6 bases each). CDR3 length equals 15 residues. Looked up from germline, CDR1 is SGHTA and CDR2 is FQGNSA. The CDR3 region has the DNA TGTGCCAGCAGCTTAGCCTCCAGGGGAGGAGAGACCCAGTGCTTC. Its translation is CASSLASRGGETQCF.

This clonotype was counted a few times. The chain joins TRBV6-5 to TRBJ2-1; 7 bases are a match to TRBD1. This CDR3 has 16 amino acids. Germline-derived CDR1 and CDR2 are MNHEY and SVGAGI. The V and J ends lost 0 bases and 4 bases, in that order; junction bases with no gene match: 6. CDR3 in amino acids: CASSYSSSGGYNEQFF. CDR3 nucleotides: TGTGCCAGCAGTTACTCGAGTTCAGGGGGTTACAATGAGCAGTTCTTC.

This clonotype has more than one count but fewer than ten. This chain joins TRBV18 and TRBJ2-1, with no clear D. CDR3 length: 12 amino acids. Germline V gene sequence: CDR1 KGHSH, CDR2 LQKENI. Trimming took off 2 bases at V and 9 bases at J, with 8 bases between the two ends. In nucleotides, the CDR3 is TGTGCCAGCTCACCATCCAGTCGTGAGCAGTTCTTC. This codes for CASSPSSREQFF.

This clonotype has just a few counts. The V call is TRBV7-6, the J call TRBJ2-5; 8 bases are a match to TRBD1. Germline trimming cut 4 bases from V and 5 bases from J; bases unmatched to any gene: 9. The V gene's germline CDR1 is SGHVS and CDR2 FNYEAQ. The CDR3 is 15 residues long. The CDR3: CASSSDRGQGETQYF. The CDR3 region has the DNA TGTGCCAGCAGCTCCGACAGGGGACAAGGGGAGACCCAGTACTTC.

This clonotype occurred a few times. The V call is TRBV5-4, the J call TRBJ2-6, with 7 bases identical to TRBD2. This CDR3 has 14 amino acids. Per the germline V gene, CDR1 is SGHNT and CDR2 is YYREEE (reference sequence). CDR3 coding DNA: TGTGCGGATGGGCGGGAGAATGGGGCCAACGTCCTGACTTTC. Translated, it gives CADGRENGANVLTF.

This clonotype has at least ten counts. The V call is TRBV5-1, the J call TRBJ2-2; 10 bases fit TRBD2. CDR3 length: 16 amino acids. CDR1 and CDR2 (germline): SGHRS, YFSETQ. The ends lost 4 bases at V and 4 bases at J; junction bases unmatched: 7. The CDR3 bases are TGCGCCAGCAGCCTTCGGACTAGCGGAATCACCGGGGAGCTGTTTTTT. This codes for CASSLRTSGITGELFF. The full variable domain, completed using reference TRBV5-1 and TRBJ2-2, is KAGVTQTPRYLIKTRGQQVTLSCSPISGHRSVSWYQQTPGQGLQFLFEYFSETQRNKGNFPGRFSGRQFSNSRSEMNVSTLELGDSALYLCASSLRTSGITGELFFGEGSRLTVL.